This T cell receptor beta chain was sequenced in a study of Ad26.COV2.S vaccination and SARS-CoV-2 variants. General study points: An underestimation of total T cell responses may have resulted from the TCR breadth and depth analyses.

Assay: immunoSEQ multiplex PCR; the TCRdb copy retains only in-frame clones and omits some. The profile shows more than 300,000 clones, 86% of them singletons. Treatment of the sample: roughly 20 received Ad26.COV2.S at low or high dose, single or two shots; 5 received placebo; per-sample allocation not given. Material that was analyzed had been drawn on day 63 after the first vaccine or placebo injection. An Ad26 vector carrying the Wuhan-strain SARS-CoV-2 spike served as the vaccine. Turning to this clone: Its target is not known. Its ends do not fully match the called genes, so a read error is possible.

The sequences come from peripheral blood, collected in a trial of Ad26.COV2.S vaccine versus placebo. The sequence was collected from a person between 18 and 65 years old who received the Ad26.COV2.S COVID-19 vaccine or a placebo.

Here the CDR3 DNA reads TGTGCCAGCAGTAAAGCCGGGCAACGGGGTGGCTACACCTTC. Residues: CASSKAGQRGGYTF. V gene TRBV6-1 combines with J gene TRBJ1-2; no firm D call. CDR3 length: 14 amino acids. The germline gives CDR1 MNHNS, CDR2 SASEGT.